This TCR beta chain was found in a study of blood T cell repertoires in COVID-19 (dated by TCRdb to about 2020). For context, the study as a whole: The collaborator samples originated in the United States, Italy and Spain and spanned the acute and convalescent phases of COVID-19. The material from the prospective study consisted of cDNA or gDNA derived from T cells, B-cell-depleted T cells, or PBMCs. Deeply sampled blood TCRbeta repertoires from subjects exposed to, actively infected with, or recovered from COVID-19 were included in the dataset. The repertoires were made available in a free public database intended to serve as a resource for research on the immune response to SARS-CoV-2. The samples were drawn from the first 160 participants of the ongoing ImmuneRACE study and from 1,200 or so subjects provided by 6 global collaborators. Nearly every sample came with metadata listing a de-identified subject ID, COVID-19 status, age in years and sex. Where available, HLA class I and class II types were obtained from metadata supplied by the sample provider rather than from assay-based typing.

General study outcomes and caveats: How much clinical and demographic metadata was included differed by source and by participant, and the metadata was provided uncurated.

TCRbeta CDR3 regions were amplified from genomic DNA using the immunoSEQ Assay, a bias-controlled multiplex PCR. Per the source publication's procedure: Nucleated cell counts per sample were estimated from amplification of reference gene primers within the assay. To quantify the absolute abundance of each unique TCRbeta CDR3 rearrangement, sequence reads were collapsed and filtered. For each sample, productive Simpson clonality was calculated by taking the square root of Simpson's diversity index across productive rearrangements. TCRdb's version of the immuneACCESS table is confined to in-frame rearrangements and falls short of the full clone set. An unresolved V gene accounts for under half of the shortfall where checked; the remainder is of unknown origin. The DNA gave D and trimming, while V, J and clone size come from that table. The sample yields 250,000 to 300,000 clones; over 65% were counted once. The ten largest clones capture over 4.5% of the sample.

A word on this clone: Its antigen remains unidentified. Base qualities are missing; no much larger clone stands one base away.

There are 14 amino acids in the CDR3, from cysteine to phenylalanine inclusive. Left in the record is the CDR3 DNA by itself, 42 bases read in frame from the first base. Via the germline V gene, CDR1 is SGHVS and CDR2 FQNEAQ. V is shortened by 4 bases, J by 1 base, and the region joining them spans 10 bases. A second Seattle source provided samples from volunteer blood donors who had recovered from COVID-19. The collaborating institutions used their own protocols to collect whole blood in K2EDTA tubes. For TCRbeta analysis, collaborator samples were shipped as frozen whole blood, as isolated PBMCs, or as DNA extracted from either sample type.

Here the chain combines TRBV7-8 and TRBJ1-1; the D gene cannot be resolved reliably. The TCR sequence derives from a man aged 60 to 75 who had recovered from COVID-19. The sequencing input was peripheral blood. CDR3 reads: CASSWEGTNTEAFF. The bases read TGTGCCAGCAGCTGGGAGGGAACGAACACTGAAGCTTTCTTT.